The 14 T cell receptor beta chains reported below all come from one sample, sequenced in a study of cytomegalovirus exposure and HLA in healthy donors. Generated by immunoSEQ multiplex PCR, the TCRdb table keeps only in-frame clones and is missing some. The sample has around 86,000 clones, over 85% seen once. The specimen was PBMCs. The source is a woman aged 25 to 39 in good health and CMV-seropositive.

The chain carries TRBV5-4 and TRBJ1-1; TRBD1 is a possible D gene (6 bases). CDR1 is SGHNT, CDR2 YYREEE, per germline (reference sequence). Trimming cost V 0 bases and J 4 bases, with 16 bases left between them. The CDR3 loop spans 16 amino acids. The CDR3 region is CASSLAGGGAVTEAFF. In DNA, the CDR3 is TGTGCCAGCAGCTTGGCCGGCGGGGGGGCGGTCACTGAAGCTTTCTTT. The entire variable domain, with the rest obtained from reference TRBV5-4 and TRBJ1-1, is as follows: ETGVTQSPTHLIKTRGQQVTLRCSSQSGHNTVSWYQQALGQGPQFIFQYYREEENGRGNFPPRFSGLQFPNYSSELNVNALELDDSALYLCASSLAGGGAVTEAFFGQGTRLTVV.

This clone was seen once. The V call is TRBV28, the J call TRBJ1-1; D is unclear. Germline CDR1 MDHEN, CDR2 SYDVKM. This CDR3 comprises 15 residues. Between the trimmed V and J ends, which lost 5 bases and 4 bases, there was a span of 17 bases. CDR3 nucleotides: TGTGCCAGCAGTCGCACTCTAATCTGGGCCACTGAAGCTTTCTTT. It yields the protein CASSRTLIWATEAFF. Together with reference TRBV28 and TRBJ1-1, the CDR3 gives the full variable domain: DVKVTQSSRYLVKRTGEKVFLECVQDMDHENMFWYRQDPGLGLRLIYFSYDVKMKEKGDIPEGYSVSREKKERFSLILESASTNQTSMYLCASSRTLIWATEAFFGQGTRLTVV.

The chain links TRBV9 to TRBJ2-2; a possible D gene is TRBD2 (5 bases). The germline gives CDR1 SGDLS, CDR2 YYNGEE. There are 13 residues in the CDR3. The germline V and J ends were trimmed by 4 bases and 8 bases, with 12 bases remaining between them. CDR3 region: CASSTSAPGELFF. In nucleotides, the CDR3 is TGTGCCAGCAGCACTAGTGCGCCGGGGGAGCTGTTTTTT.

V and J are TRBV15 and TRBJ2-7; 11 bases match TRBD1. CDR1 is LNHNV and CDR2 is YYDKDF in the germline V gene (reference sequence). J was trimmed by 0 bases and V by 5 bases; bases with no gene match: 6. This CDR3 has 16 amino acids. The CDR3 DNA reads TGTGCCACCAGCCGTACCGGGACAGGGGGCTCCTACGAGCAGTACTTC. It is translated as CATSRTGTGGSYEQYF.

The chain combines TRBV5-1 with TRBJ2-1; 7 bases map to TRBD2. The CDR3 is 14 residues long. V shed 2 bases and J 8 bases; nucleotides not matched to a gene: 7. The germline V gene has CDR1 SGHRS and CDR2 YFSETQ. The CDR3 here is CASSLRTRYDEQFF. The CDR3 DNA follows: TGCGCCAGCAGCTTACGGACTAGGTACGATGAGCAGTTCTTC. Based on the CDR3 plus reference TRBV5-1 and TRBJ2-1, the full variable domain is KAGVTQTPRYLIKTRGQQVTLSCSPISGHRSVSWYQQTPGQGLQFLFEYFSETQRNKGNFPGRFSGRQFSNSRSEMNVSTLELGDSALYLCASSLRTRYDEQFFGPGTRLTVL.

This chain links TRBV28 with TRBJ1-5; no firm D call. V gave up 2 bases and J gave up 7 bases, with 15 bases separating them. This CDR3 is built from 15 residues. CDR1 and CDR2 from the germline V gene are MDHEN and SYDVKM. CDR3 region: CASSLPSPPRQPQHF. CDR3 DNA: TGTGCCAGCAGTTTACCATCACCCCCGCGACAGCCCCAGCATTTT.

This chain's CDR3 is CASSLGGLAGFSYNEQFF. The DNA of the CDR3 is TGTGCCAGCAGCTTAGGGGGACTAGCGGGTTTCTCCTACAATGAGCAGTTCTTC. The chain employs TRBV13 and TRBJ2-1, with TRBD2 matching over 12 bases. The V gene's germline CDR1 is PRHDT and CDR2 FYEKMQ (reference sequence). With 0 bases clipped from V and 0 bases from J, the junction kept 3 bases outside the gene matches. The CDR3 consists of 18 residues.

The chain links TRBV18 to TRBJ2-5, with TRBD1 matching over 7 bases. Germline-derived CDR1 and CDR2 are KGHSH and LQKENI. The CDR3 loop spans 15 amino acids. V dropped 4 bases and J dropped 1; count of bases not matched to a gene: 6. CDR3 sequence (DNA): TGTGCCAGCTCACTCCCCCGACAGGGCCAAGAGACCCAGTACTTC. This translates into CASSLPRQGQETQYF.

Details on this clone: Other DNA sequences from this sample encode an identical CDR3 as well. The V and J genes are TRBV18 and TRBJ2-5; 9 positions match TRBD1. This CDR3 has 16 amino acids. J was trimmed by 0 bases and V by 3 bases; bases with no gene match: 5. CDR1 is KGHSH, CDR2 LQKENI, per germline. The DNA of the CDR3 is TGTGCCAGCTCACCCTCGACAGGGGGTAACCAAGAGACCCAGTACTTC. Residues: CASSPSTGGNQETQYF.

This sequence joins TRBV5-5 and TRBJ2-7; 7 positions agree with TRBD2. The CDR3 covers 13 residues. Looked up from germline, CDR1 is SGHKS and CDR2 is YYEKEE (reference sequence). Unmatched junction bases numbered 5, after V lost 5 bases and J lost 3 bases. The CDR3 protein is CASRGLGNYEQYF. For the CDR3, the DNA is TGTGCCAGCAGAGGACTAGGAAACTACGAGCAGTACTTC.

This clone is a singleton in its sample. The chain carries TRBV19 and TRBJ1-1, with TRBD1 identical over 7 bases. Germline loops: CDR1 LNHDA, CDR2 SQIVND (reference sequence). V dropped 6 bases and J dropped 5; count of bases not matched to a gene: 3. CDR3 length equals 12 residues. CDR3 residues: CASRTGRTEAFF. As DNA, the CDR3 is TGTGCCAGTAGGACAGGGCGAACTGAAGCTTTCTTT. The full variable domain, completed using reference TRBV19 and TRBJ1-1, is DGGITQSPKYLFRKEGQNVTLSCEQNLNHDAMYWYRQDPGQGLRLIYYSQIVNDFQKGDIAEGYSVSREKKESFPLTVTSAQKNPTAFYLCASRTGRTEAFFGQGTRLTVV.

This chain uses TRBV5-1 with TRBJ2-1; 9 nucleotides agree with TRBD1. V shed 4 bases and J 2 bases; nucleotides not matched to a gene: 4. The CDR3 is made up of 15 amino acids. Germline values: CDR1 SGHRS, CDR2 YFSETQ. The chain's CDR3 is CASSRQGEPYNEQFF. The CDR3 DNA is TGCGCCAGCAGCCGACAGGGGGAACCCTACAATGAGCAGTTCTTC.

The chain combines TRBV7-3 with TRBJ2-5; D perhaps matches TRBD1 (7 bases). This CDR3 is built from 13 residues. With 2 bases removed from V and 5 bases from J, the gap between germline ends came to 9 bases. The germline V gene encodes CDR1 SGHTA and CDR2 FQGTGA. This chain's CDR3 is CASSLSGGETQYF. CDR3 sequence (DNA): TGTGCCAGCAGCTTATCAGGGGGGGAGACCCAGTACTTC.

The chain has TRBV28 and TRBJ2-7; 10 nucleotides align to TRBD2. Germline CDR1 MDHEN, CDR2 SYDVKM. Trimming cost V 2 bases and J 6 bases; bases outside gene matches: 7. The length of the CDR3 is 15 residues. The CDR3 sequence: CASSLPVPSGSEQYF. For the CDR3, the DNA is TGTGCCAGCAGTTTACCCGTCCCTAGCGGGAGCGAGCAGTACTTC.